The clone carrying this TCR beta chain was observed a few times. What it binds is not known. The germline gives CDR1 LGHNA, CDR2 YNFKEQ. The CDR3 has 17 amino acids. V dropped 3 bases and J dropped 5 bases, with 20 bases sitting between them. The sample comes from a study of post-analysis software for immune sequencing data. Overall study context: The study covered relapsing-remitting, secondary progressive and progressive-relapsing courses of multiple sclerosis.

Libraries were made from TCR beta cDNA, and they carried unique molecular identifiers. Researchers reported about 500,000 cDNA molecules coming from 1 to 10 million T cells. Via MiXCR, TCRdb re-called the PCR reads, giving one row per CDR3 protein. In the table there are about 680,000 distinct CDR3 sequences, around 64% of which are singletons. Findings of the study overall: Clustering by F measure revealed strong co-clustering among samples prepared together in one batch. Patients carried several TRBV segments more frequently than controls did, and TRBV5-6, TRBV5-1 and TRBV20-1 were among them. Controls had significantly higher normalized Chao1 diversity than multiple sclerosis patients.

This TCR derives from a girl aged 2 to 9 with multiple sclerosis. The sample was blood. This chain links TRBV4-2 with TRBJ2-1, with D perhaps matching TRBD1 or TRBD2 (5 bases each). DNA for the CDR3: TGTGCCAGCAGCCATGGTGTGTGGGGGTCACTTGACAATGAGCAGTTCTTC. Amino acids: CASSHGVWGSLDNEQFF.